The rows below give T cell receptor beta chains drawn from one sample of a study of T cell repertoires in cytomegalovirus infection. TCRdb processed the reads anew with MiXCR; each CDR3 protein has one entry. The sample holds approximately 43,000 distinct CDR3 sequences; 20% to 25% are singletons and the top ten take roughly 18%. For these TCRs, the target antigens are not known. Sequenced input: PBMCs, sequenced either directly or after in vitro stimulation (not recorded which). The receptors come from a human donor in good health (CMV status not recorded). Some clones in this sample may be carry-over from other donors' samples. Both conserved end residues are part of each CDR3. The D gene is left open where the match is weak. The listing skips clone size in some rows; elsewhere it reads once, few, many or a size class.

CDR3 DNA: TGTGCCAGCAGCTTAGCAGCGGCCCGTAGCGGGAGGTCGGCTAAGCAGTACTTC; CDR3 protein: CASSLAAARSGRSAKQYF; clone size: many; J gene: TRBJ2-7; D gene: TRBD2; V gene: TRBV7-2
CDR3 DNA: TGTGCCAGCAGTATTACCTCCGGGACAGGGTCTGATTTTTGGACCGGGGAGCTGTTTTTT; CDR3 protein: CASSITSGTGSDFWTGELFF; clone size: many; J gene: TRBJ2-2; D gene: TRBD1; V gene: TRBV28
CDR3 DNA: TGTGCCAGCAGCGTTGGCGAGGCTTGGGAGACCCAGTACTTC; CDR3 protein: CASSVGEAWETQYF; clone size: few; J gene: TRBJ2-5; D gene: .; V gene: TRBV7-2
CDR3 DNA: TGTGCCAGCAGCCAGGAACAGGGGGTCTCCACCCTCCACTTT; CDR3 protein: CASSQEQGVSTLHF; clone size: many; J gene: TRBJ1-6; D gene: TRBD1; V gene: TRBV7-2
CDR3 DNA: TGTGCCAGCAGCGAGAGAAACACCATATATTTT; CDR3 protein: CASSERNTIYF; clone size: many; J gene: TRBJ1-3; D gene: .; V gene: TRBV7-6
CDR3 DNA: TGTGCCAGCCCAAAAGGGCTAGCGGGAAGCACAGATACGCAGTATTTT; CDR3 protein: CASPKGLAGSTDTQYF; clone size: .; J gene: TRBJ2-3; D gene: TRBD2; V gene: TRBV7-4
CDR3 DNA: TGTGCCAGCAGCTTAGCCGGGGCTAATTCACCCCTCCACTTT; CDR3 protein: CASSLAGANSPLHF; clone size: .; J gene: TRBJ1-6; D gene: .; V gene: TRBV7-8
CDR3 DNA: TGTGCCAGCAGTGAAGAGGGAGGGGGCAGGGCCTACAATGAGCAGTTCTTC; CDR3 protein: CASSEEGGGRAYNEQFF; clone size: many; J gene: TRBJ2-1; D gene: .; V gene: TRBV6-1
CDR3 DNA: TGTGCCAGCAGTTACACGGTCGTCTCTGAAGCTTTCTTT; CDR3 protein: CASSYTVVSEAFF; clone size: .; J gene: TRBJ1-1; D gene: .; V gene: TRBV9
CDR3 DNA: TGTGCCAGCAGCCCCCTTGGTGGGGCTGGGGAAGAGACCCAGTACTTC; CDR3 protein: CASSPLGGAGEETQYF; clone size: many; J gene: TRBJ2-5; D gene: .; V gene: TRBV7-2
CDR3 DNA: TGTGCCAGCAGTGGGTCCCTCGGGACTCCTAATGAGCAGTTCTTC; CDR3 protein: CASSGSLGTPNEQFF; clone size: few; J gene: TRBJ2-1; D gene: .; V gene: TRBV6-2/TRBV6-3
CDR3 DNA: TGTGCCAGCAGTTTCAGGGGGCCTGGGGACATTCAGTACTTC; CDR3 protein: CASSFRGPGDIQYF; clone size: many; J gene: TRBJ2-4; D gene: TRBD1; V gene: TRBV7-2
CDR3 DNA: TGTGCCAGCAGTTGGGGGCAGGGTACTTCACCCCTCCACTTT; CDR3 protein: CASSWGQGTSPLHF; clone size: few; J gene: TRBJ1-6; D gene: .; V gene: TRBV27
CDR3 DNA: TGCGCCAGCAGCCAAGTGCTAAGCACAGATACGCAGTATTTT; CDR3 protein: CASSQVLSTDTQYF; clone size: .; J gene: TRBJ2-3; D gene: .; V gene: TRBV4-1
CDR3 DNA: TGTGCCATCAGGGCGGCTAGTTCGTGGCAGTACTTC; CDR3 protein: CAIRAASSWQYF; clone size: few; J gene: TRBJ2-7; D gene: .; V gene: TRBV10-3
CDR3 DNA: TGCGCCAGCACCCACCCTCGGGACGAGCAGTACTTC; CDR3 protein: CASTHPRDEQYF; clone size: .; J gene: TRBJ2-7; D gene: .; V gene: TRBV10-1
CDR3 DNA: TGCAGTGCTAGAAATTCGCAGGGGCCTTGGGGGGCCAACGTCCTGACTTTC; CDR3 protein: CSARNSQGPWGANVLTF; clone size: .; J gene: TRBJ2-6; D gene: .; V gene: TRBV20-1
CDR3 DNA: TGTGCCAGCAGCCAGAACACAGATACGCAGTATTTT; CDR3 protein: CASSQNTDTQYF; clone size: .; J gene: TRBJ2-3; D gene: .; V gene: TRBV7-6
CDR3 DNA: TGTGCCAGCAGTACTATAACAGATACGCAGTATTTT; CDR3 protein: CASSTITDTQYF; clone size: .; J gene: TRBJ2-3; D gene: .; V gene: TRBV2
CDR3 DNA: TGTGCCAGCAGTTACTACTCCAACAATGAGCAGTTCTTC; CDR3 protein: CASSYYSNNEQFF; clone size: .; J gene: TRBJ2-1; D gene: .; V gene: TRBV6-2/TRBV6-3
CDR3 DNA: TGCAGTGCTCGCCGGGACTTCGGTCAGCCCCAGCATTTT; CDR3 protein: CSARRDFGQPQHF; clone size: .; J gene: TRBJ1-5; D gene: .; V gene: TRBV20-1
CDR3 DNA: TGCAGTGCTAGAGATCCGGGACAGGGGGCAAGCAATGAGCAGTTCTTC; CDR3 protein: CSARDPGQGASNEQFF; clone size: many; J gene: TRBJ2-1; D gene: TRBD1; V gene: TRBV20-1
CDR3 DNA: TGTGCCAGCAGTTTTGGGGGACTTAGCACAGATACGCAGTATTTT; CDR3 protein: CASSFGGLSTDTQYF; clone size: .; J gene: TRBJ2-3; D gene: .; V gene: TRBV27
CDR3 DNA: TGTGCCAGCAGCTTAGATAGCGGGGATTCTTCCTACGAGCAGTACTTC; CDR3 protein: CASSLDSGDSSYEQYF; clone size: many; J gene: TRBJ2-7; D gene: TRBD2; V gene: TRBV7-2
CDR3 DNA: TGTGCCAGCAGTTTATCTCAGGGTCAGGACAATCAGCCCCAGCATTTT; CDR3 protein: CASSLSQGQDNQPQHF; clone size: few; J gene: TRBJ1-5; D gene: .; V gene: TRBV28
CDR3 DNA: TGTGCCACCTCCGGGCAGCTCAATCAGCCCCAGCATTTT; CDR3 protein: CATSGQLNQPQHF; clone size: many; J gene: TRBJ1-5; D gene: .; V gene: TRBV28
CDR3 DNA: TGTGCCAGCAGGAACTTACGTGGCGGGAGAAAATCCGGGGAGCTGTTTTTT; CDR3 protein: CASRNLRGGRKSGELFF; clone size: .; J gene: TRBJ2-2; D gene: TRBD2; V gene: TRBV6-2/TRBV6-3
CDR3 DNA: TGTGCCAGCAGCTCTTGGGCAGGGCAAGCCGAGCAGTACTTC; CDR3 protein: CASSSWAGQAEQYF; clone size: few; J gene: TRBJ2-7; D gene: .; V gene: TRBV11-2
CDR3 DNA: TGTGCCAGCAGTTACAGCTCGGGGGTTGGAAACACCATATATTTT; CDR3 protein: CASSYSSGVGNTIYF; clone size: few; J gene: TRBJ1-3; D gene: .; V gene: TRBV6-5
CDR3 DNA: TGCAGTGCTAGGCCGGAAGGAAACTATGGCTACACCTTC; CDR3 protein: CSARPEGNYGYTF; clone size: .; J gene: TRBJ1-2; D gene: .; V gene: TRBV20-1
CDR3 DNA: TGTGCCAGCAGCTCCGGACTAGCGGGGACCCGCACAGATACGCAGTATTTT; CDR3 protein: CASSSGLAGTRTDTQYF; clone size: large; J gene: TRBJ2-3; D gene: TRBD2; V gene: TRBV12-3/TRBV12-4
CDR3 DNA: TGTGCCACCAGCAGATTCAACAGGGAATCTGGAAACACCATATATTTT; CDR3 protein: CATSRFNRESGNTIYF; clone size: .; J gene: TRBJ1-3; D gene: .; V gene: TRBV15
CDR3 DNA: TGTGCCAGCAGCTTACAGGGGGCGGGGGACACTGAAGCTTTCTTT; CDR3 protein: CASSLQGAGDTEAFF; clone size: many; J gene: TRBJ1-1; D gene: TRBD1; V gene: TRBV7-9
CDR3 DNA: TGTGCCAGCAGCCGTAGTGGGGGGCCGGACACTGAAGCTTTCTTT; CDR3 protein: CASSRSGGPDTEAFF; clone size: many; J gene: TRBJ1-1; D gene: .; V gene: TRBV3-1
CDR3 DNA: TGCGCCAGCAGCCAATCACCGTATAGCAATCAGCCCCAGCATTTT; CDR3 protein: CASSQSPYSNQPQHF; clone size: few; J gene: TRBJ1-5; D gene: .; V gene: TRBV4-3
CDR3 DNA: TGTGCCAGCAGTTCCCCCGGCCAGGGGTTCTACGAGCAGTACTTC; CDR3 protein: CASSSPGQGFYEQYF; clone size: .; J gene: TRBJ2-7; D gene: .; V gene: TRBV28
CDR3 DNA: TGTGCCAGCAGCTTGTCCAGGGGGTGGACCGGGGAGCTGTTTTTT; CDR3 protein: CASSLSRGWTGELFF; clone size: many; J gene: TRBJ2-2; D gene: TRBD1; V gene: TRBV5-5
CDR3 DNA: TGTGCCACCAGCAGAAGGGGGGGGAGCTCCTACAATGAGCAGTTCTTC; CDR3 protein: CATSRRGGSSYNEQFF; clone size: few; J gene: TRBJ2-1; D gene: .; V gene: TRBV15